This T cell receptor beta chain was captured by sequencing in a study of cytomegalovirus exposure and HLA in healthy donors. Study as a whole: The study's early data release held about 85 million unique TCRs from HLA-typed donors. Study-wide findings and caveats: TCR beta chain V- and J-gene trimming was linked, in a later analysis, to a missense variant in DCLRE1C.

Germline V gene sequence: CDR1 SGHVS, CDR2 FQNEAQ. The CDR3 consists of 13 residues. The PCR employed 60 Vbeta primers together with 13 Jbeta primers. This table comes from immunoSEQ multiplex PCR, and its TCRdb copy is limited to in-frame clones, with some not included. Here the sample spans about 84,000 clones, around 90% being singletons. This clone was seen just once. Its antigen remains unknown. Compared with germline, one end of the junction differs, possibly owing to a read error. Specimen: PBMCs. The gene calls are TRBV7-8 and TRBJ1-5; D call uncertain. This sequence was found in a man younger than 30 in good health and CMV-seronegative. The CDR3 sequence is CASSLDVSQTRKF. CDR3 nucleotide sequence: TGTGCCAGCAGCTTAGACGTCTCCCAGACCAGGAAATTT.